Listed below are T cell receptor beta chains from one sample, sequenced in a study of T cells in Graves' hyperthyroidism and ophthalmopathy. Each CDR3 protein is one row after TCRdb ran MiXCR on the multiplex PCR reads. This sample has some 350,000 distinct CDR3 sequences, with 12% to 15% found just once. Sequenced input: blood. The receptors originated from a woman aged 55-70 years with Graves' ophthalmopathy. Both conserved end residues are part of each CDR3. Fields, in order: V gene, J gene, clone size, CDR3 protein. Clone size is given for some rows only: seen once, a few or many times, or a class if the clone is expanded.

>TRBV3-1|TRBJ2-3|many
CASSQDGRSLDTQYF
>TRBV3-1|TRBJ2-3|many
CASSQGTSGATDTQYF
>TRBV20-1|TRBJ2-1|many
CSASAGLAGRDNEQFF
>TRBV4-1|TRBJ2-7|.
CASSPGNRGPGDEQYF
>TRBV12-3/TRBV12-4|TRBJ2-6|many
CASSLGSSGANVLTF
>TRBV5-6|TRBJ2-7|many
CASSWAVSEQYF
>TRBV29-1|TRBJ1-2|.
CSVERGRQGLYGYTF
>TRBV7-3|TRBJ2-3|few
CASSPSGQVTDTQYF
>TRBV3-1|TRBJ2-1|many
CASSQRGAANEQFF
>TRBV14|TRBJ2-1|many
CASSQVGQGMVNEQFF
>TRBV19|TRBJ2-7|few
CASRSWDRAPYEQYF
>TRBV6-1|TRBJ1-2|.
CASSVMTGSYGYTF
>TRBV7-8|TRBJ2-7|.
CARSFGPPGQGYYEQYF
>TRBV20-1|TRBJ2-4|many
CSAEIYKNIQYF
>TRBV2|TRBJ2-3|many
CASSAPRRGTSTDTQYF
>TRBV29-1|TRBJ2-5|many
CSAKGRYQETQYF